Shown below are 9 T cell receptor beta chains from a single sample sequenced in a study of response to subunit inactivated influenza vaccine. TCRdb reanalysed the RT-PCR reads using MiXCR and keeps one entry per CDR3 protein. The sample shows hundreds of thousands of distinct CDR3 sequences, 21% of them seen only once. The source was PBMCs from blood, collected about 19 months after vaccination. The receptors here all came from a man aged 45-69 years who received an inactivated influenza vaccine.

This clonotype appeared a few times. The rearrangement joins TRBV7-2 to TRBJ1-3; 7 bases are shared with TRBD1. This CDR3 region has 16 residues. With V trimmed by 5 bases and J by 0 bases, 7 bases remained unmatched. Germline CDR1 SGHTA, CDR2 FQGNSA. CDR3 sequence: CASSAWGQSSGNTIYF. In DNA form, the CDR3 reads TGTGCCAGCAGCGCTTGGGGACAGAGCTCTGGAAACACCATATATTTT.

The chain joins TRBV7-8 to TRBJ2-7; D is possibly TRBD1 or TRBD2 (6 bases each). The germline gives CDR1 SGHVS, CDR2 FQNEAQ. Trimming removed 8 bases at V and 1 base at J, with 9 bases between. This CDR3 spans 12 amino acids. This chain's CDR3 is CASGGTSYEQYF. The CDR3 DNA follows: TGTGCCAGCGGGGGGACATCCTACGAGCAGTACTTC.

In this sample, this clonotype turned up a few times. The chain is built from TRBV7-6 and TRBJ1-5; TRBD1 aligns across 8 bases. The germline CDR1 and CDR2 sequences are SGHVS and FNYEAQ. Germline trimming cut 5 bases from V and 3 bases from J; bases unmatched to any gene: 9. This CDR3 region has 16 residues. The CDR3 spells CASSPGGQVYNQPQHF. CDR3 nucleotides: TGTGCCAGCAGCCCTGGGGGACAGGTTTACAATCAGCCCCAGCATTTT.

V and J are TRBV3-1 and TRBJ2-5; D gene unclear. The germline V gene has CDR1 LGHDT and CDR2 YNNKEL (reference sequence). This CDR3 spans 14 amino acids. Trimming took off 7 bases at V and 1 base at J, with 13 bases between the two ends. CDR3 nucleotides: TGTGCCAGCATAGTAGGTGGGTCCCAAGAGACCCAGTACTTC. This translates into CASIVGGSQETQYF.

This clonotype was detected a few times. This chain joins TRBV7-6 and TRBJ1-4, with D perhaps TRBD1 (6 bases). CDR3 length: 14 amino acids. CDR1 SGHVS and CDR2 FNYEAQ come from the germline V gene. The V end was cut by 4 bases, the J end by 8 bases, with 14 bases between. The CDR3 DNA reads TGTGCCAGCAGCTCTTACAGGGCGGACGAAAAACTGTTTTTT. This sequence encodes CASSSYRADEKLFF. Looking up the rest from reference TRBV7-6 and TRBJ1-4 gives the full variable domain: GAGVSQSPRYKVTKRGQDVALRCDPISGHVSLYWYRQALGQGPEFLTYFNYEAQQDKSGLPNDRFSAERPEGSISTLTIQRTEQRDSAMYRCASSSYRADEKLFFGSGTQLSVL.

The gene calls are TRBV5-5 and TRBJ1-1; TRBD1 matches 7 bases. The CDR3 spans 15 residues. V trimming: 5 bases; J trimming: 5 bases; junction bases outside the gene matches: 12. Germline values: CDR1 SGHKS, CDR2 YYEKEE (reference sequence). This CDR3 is CASRPTGIVETEAFF. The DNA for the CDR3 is TGTGCCAGCAGACCGACAGGGATCGTAGAGACTGAAGCTTTCTTT.

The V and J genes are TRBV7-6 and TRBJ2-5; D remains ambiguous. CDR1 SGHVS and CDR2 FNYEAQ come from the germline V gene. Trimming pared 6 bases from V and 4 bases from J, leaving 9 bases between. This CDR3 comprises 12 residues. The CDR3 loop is CASSFGGETQYF. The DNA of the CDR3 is TGTGCCAGCAGTTTTGGCGGAGAGACCCAGTACTTC. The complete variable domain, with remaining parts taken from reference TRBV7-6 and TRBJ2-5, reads GAGVSQSPRYKVTKRGQDVALRCDPISGHVSLYWYRQALGQGPEFLTYFNYEAQQDKSGLPNDRFSAERPEGSISTLTIQRTEQRDSAMYRCASSFGGETQYFGPGTRLLVL.

The CDR3: CASSGKGRSSGTQYF. CDR3 DNA: TGTGCCAGCAGTGGCAAAGGACGGTCGTCGGGGACCCAGTACTTC. This rearrangement joins TRBV2 to TRBJ2-5; D is unclear. Per the germline V gene, CDR1 is SNHLY and CDR2 is FYNNEI. The CDR3 runs 15 residues. V dropped 4 bases and J dropped 7 bases, with 19 bases sitting between them.

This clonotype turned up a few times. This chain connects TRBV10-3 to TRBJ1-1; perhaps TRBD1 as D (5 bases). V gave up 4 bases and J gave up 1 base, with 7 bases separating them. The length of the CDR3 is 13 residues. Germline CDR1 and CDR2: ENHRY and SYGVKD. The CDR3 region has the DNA TGTGCCATCAGTGGACAGTCGAACACTGAAGCTTTCTTT. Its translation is CAISGQSNTEAFF.